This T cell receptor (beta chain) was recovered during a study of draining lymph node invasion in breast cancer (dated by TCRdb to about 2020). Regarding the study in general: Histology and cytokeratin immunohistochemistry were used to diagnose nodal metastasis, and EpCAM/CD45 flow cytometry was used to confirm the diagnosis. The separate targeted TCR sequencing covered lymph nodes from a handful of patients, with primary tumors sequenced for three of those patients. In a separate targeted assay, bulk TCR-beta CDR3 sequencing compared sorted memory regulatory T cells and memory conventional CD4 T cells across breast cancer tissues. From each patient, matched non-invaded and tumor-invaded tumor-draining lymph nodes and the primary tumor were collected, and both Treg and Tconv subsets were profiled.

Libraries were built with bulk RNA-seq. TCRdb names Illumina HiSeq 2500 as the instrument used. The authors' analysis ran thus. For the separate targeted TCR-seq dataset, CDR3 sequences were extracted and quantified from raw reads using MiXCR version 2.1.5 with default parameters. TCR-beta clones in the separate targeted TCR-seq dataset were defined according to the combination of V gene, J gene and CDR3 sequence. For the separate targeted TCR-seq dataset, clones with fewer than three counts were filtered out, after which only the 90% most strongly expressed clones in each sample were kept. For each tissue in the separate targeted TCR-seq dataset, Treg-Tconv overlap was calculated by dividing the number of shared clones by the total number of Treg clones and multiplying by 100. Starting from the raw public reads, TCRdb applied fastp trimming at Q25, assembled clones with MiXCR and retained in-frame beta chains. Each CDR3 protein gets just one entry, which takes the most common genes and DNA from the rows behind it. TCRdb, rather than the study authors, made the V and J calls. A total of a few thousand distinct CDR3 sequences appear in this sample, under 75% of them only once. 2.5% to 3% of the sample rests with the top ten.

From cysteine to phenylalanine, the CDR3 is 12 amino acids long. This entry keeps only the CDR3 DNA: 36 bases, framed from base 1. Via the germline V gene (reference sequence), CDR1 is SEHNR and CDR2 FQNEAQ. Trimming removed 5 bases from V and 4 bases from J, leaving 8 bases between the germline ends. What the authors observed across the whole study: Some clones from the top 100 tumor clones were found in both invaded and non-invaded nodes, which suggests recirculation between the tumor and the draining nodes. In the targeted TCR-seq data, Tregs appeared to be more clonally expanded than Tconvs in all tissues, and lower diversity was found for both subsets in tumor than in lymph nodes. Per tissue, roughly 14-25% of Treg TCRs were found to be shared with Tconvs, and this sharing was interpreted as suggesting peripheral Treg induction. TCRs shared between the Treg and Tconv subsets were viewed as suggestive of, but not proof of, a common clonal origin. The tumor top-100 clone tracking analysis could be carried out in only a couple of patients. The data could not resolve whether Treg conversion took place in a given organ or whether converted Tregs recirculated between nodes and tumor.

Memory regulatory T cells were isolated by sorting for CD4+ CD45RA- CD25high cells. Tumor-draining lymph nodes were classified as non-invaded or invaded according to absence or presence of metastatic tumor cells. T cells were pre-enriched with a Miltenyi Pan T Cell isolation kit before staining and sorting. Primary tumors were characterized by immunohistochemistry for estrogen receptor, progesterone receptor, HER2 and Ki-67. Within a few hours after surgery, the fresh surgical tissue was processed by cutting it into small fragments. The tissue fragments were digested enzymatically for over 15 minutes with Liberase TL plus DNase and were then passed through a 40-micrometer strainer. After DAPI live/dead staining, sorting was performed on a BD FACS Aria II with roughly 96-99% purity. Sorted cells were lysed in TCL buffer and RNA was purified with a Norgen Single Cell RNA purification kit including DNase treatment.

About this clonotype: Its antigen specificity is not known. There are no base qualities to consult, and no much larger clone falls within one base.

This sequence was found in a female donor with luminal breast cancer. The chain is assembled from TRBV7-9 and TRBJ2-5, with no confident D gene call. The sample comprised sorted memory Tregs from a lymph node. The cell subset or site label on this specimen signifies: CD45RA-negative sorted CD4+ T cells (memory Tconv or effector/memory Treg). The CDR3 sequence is CASSPPGETQYF. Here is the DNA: TGTGCCAGCAGCCCCCCGGGAGAGACCCAGTACTTC.